This T cell receptor beta chain was sequenced for a study of blood T cell repertoires in COVID-19. Study-wide background: Sites across the United States, Italy and Spain contributed samples from acute and convalescent COVID-19. Sample material is recorded as cDNA or gDNA derived from T cells, B-cell-depleted T cells, or PBMCs.

V lost 3 bases to trimming and J lost 3 bases; unmatched junction nucleotides: 6. Germline V gene lookup returns CDR1 SGDLS and CDR2 YYNGEE. The CDR3 extends over 15 amino acids. Per the original data handling: Estimates of nucleated cell counts were drawn from the amplification of reference gene primers. Assay used: immunoSEQ multiplex PCR; TCRdb lists only in-frame clones, some missing. That table is the source of V, J and clone size, and D and trimming were worked out from the DNA. The data contain under 150,000 clones, about 91% of them singletons. Input material: peripheral blood. This chain connects TRBV9 to TRBJ1-5; 7 bases align to TRBD1. The receptor comes from a human donor in a cohort sampled during active COVID-19. Here the CDR3 reads CASSDRGGLNQPQHF. The CDR3 bases are TGTGCCAGCAGCGACCGAGGGGGCCTCAATCAGCCCCAGCATTTT.